This is a list of T cell receptor beta chains from one sample in a study of T-cell memory formation after mild COVID-19. TCRdb independently ran MiXCR on the 5' RACE reads; one entry per CDR3 protein. The sample lists around 200,000 distinct CDR3 sequences; 16% were seen once. Sequenced material: PBMCs or a T cell subset sorted from them (not recorded which). These receptors were collected from an adult woman who had mild COVID-19 (a few samples of this study predate the infection). Cell type and time point are not known. Both conserved end residues are trimmed from each CDR3. The order of the fields is CDR3 protein, V gene, J gene, clone size. Clone size appears in some rows only: once, few, many, or a class for an expanded clone.

SAFAGTSGGTDTQY,TRBV29-1,TRBJ2-3,few
ASRLSGGAADTQY,TRBV12-3/TRBV12-4,TRBJ2-3,-
ASSLGGVYSYNEQF,TRBV5-1,TRBJ2-1,few
ASSLPGLAGVTGELF,TRBV7-2,TRBJ2-2,-
ASGTGETQGFQGY,TRBV5-6,TRBJ2-3,few
ASRSPGQGYPSSHEQY,TRBV11-2,TRBJ2-7,-
ASSTAGNEQF,TRBV12-3/TRBV12-4,TRBJ2-1,-
ASSSQGQAPQGWY,TRBV27,TRBJ2-7,-
ASSYRQGGNTEAF,TRBV11-1,TRBJ1-1,few
ATEGQLNEQF,TRBV24-1,TRBJ2-1,few
ASSRSGTLVTEAF,TRBV19,TRBJ1-1,once
WAGGLRYGYT,TRBV20-1,TRBJ1-2,-
ASSVDGTTYNEQF,TRBV9,TRBJ2-1,-
ASSPTGLAGVLEQY,TRBV5-1,TRBJ2-7,-
ATSRDSGVTQY,TRBV15,TRBJ2-3,few
ASRTNNSPLH,TRBV12-3/TRBV12-4,TRBJ1-6,many